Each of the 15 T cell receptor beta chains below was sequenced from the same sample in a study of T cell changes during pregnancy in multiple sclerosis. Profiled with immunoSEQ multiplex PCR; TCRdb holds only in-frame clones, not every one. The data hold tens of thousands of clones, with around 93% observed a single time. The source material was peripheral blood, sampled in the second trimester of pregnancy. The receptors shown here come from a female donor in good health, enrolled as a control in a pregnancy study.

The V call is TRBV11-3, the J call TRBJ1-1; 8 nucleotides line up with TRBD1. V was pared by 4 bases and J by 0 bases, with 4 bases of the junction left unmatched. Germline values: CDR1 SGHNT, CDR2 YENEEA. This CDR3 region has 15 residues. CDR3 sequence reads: CASSSRTGLNTEAFF. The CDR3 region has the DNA TGTGCCAGCAGCTCAAGGACAGGGCTGAACACTGAAGCTTTCTTT.

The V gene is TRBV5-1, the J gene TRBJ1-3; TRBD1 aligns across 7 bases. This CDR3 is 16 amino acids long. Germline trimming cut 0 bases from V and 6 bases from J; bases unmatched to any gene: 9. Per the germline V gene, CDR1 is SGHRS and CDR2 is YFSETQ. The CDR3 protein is CASSLGARTGENTIYF. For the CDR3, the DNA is TGCGCCAGCAGCTTGGGTGCCCGGACAGGCGAAAACACCATATATTTT.

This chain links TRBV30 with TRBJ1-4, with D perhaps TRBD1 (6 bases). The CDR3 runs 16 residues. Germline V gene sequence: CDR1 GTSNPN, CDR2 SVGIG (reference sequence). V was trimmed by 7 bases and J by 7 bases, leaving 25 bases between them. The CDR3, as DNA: TGTGCCTCCCTCCACTCCGACAGGCAAGGGGGTGAAAAACTGTTTTTT. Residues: CASLHSDRQGGEKLFF.

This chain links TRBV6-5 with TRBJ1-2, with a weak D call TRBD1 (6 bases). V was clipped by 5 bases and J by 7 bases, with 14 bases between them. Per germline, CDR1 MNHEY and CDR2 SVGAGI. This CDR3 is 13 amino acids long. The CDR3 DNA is TGTGCCAGCAGTGTAGGAGGGGGGGGTGGCTACACCTTC. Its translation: CASSVGGGGGYTF.

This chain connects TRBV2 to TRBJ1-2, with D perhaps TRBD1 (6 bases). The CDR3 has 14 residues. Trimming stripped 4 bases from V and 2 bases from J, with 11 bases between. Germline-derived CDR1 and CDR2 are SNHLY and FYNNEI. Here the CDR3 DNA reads TGTGCCAGCAGTGTCCACAGGGAAAACTATGGCTACACCTTC. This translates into CASSVHRENYGYTF.

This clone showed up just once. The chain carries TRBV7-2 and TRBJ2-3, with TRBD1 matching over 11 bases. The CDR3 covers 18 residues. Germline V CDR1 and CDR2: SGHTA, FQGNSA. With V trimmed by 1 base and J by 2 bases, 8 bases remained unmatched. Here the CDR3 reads CASSLVRRTGGPTDTQYF. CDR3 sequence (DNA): TGTGCCAGCAGCTTAGTGCGCCGGACAGGGGGCCCCACAGATACGCAGTATTTT.

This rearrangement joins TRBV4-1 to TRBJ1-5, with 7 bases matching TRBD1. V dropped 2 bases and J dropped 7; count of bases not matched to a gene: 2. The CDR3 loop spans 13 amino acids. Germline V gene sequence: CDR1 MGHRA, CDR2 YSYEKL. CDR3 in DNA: TGCGCCAGCAGCCAACAGGGGGACCAGCCCCAGCATTTT. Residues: CASSQQGDQPQHF.

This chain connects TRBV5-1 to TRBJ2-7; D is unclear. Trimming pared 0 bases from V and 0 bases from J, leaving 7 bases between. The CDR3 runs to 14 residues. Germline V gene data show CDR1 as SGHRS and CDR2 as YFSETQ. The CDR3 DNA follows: TGCGCCAGCAGCTTGGAAACTTCCTCCTACGAGCAGTACTTC. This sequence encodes CASSLETSSYEQYF.

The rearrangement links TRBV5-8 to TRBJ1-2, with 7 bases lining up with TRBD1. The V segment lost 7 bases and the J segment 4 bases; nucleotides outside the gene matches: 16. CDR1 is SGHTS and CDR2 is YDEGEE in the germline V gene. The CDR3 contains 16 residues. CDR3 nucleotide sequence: TGTGCCAGCCCCTGGACAGGAACCCCTTCTGTCTATGGCTACACCTTC. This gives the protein CASPWTGTPSVYGYTF.

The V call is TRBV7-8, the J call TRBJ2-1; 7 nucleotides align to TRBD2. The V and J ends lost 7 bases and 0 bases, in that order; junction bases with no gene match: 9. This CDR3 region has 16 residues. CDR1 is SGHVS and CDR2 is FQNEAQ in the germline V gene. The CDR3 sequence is CASTKAGMSSYNEQFF. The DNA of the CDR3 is TGTGCCAGCACCAAAGCGGGGATGAGCTCCTACAATGAGCAGTTCTTC.

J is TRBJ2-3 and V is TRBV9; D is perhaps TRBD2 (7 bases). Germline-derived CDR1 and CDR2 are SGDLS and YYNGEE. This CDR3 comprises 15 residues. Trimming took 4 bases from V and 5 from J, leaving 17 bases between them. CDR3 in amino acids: CASSSGEGEIDTQYF. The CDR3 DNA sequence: TGTGCCAGCAGCAGTGGGGAGGGGGAAATAGATACGCAGTATTTT.

As DNA, the CDR3 is TGTGCCAGCAGCGGAATACCGAGTGGTGATGAGCAGTTCTTC. This sequence encodes CASSGIPSGDEQFF. The chain couples TRBV9 to TRBJ2-1, with D unresolved. Germline-derived CDR1 and CDR2 are SGDLS and YYNGEE. Trimming removed 3 bases at V and 8 bases at J, with 15 bases between. The CDR3 sequence is 14 residues long.

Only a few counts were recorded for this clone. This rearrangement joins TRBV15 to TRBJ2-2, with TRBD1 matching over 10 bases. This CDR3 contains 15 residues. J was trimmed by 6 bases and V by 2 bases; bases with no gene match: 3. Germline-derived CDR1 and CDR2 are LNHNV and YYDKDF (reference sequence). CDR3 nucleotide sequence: TGTGCCACCAGCAGACTGACAGGGGGCGCCGGGGAGCTGTTTTTT. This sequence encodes CATSRLTGGAGELFF.

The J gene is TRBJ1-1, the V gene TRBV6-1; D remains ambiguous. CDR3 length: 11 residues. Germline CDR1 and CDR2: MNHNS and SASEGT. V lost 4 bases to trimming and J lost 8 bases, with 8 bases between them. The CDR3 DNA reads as TGTGCCAGCAGTGTTATCGGGGAAGCTTTCTTT. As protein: CASSVIGEAFF.

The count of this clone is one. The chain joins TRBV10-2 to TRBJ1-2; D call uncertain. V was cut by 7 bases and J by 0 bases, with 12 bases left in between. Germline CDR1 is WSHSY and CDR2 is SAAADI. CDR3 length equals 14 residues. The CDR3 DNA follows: TGCGCCAGCATGGAGGGTAGGACTAACTATGGCTACACCTTC. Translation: CASMEGRTNYGYTF.